The TCR beta chain under discussion was sequenced for a study of technical replicates of blood from a handful of donors. The table came from immunoSEQ multiplex PCR; TCRdb's copy has only in-frame clones and leaves some out. The table includes 45,000 to 60,000 clones, approximately 94% detected once. From germline, CDR1 is MNHEY and CDR2 SVGAGI. This CDR3 comprises 13 residues. V dropped 4 bases and J dropped 1 base, with 7 bases sitting between them. The sequencing input was PBMCs. This TCR was recovered from a human donor in good health. Some clones in this sample may be carry-over from other donors' samples. The V gene is TRBV6-5, the J gene TRBJ1-1; D possibly corresponds to TRBD1 (6 bases). Written as DNA, the CDR3 is TGTGCCAGCAGTTGGACAGAGAACACTGAAGCTTTCTTT. As protein: CASSWTENTEAFF.